The present TCR beta chain was sequenced within a study of cytomegalovirus exposure and HLA in healthy donors. The study, taken as a whole, reports: Rarity characterized most TCR sequences, yet some public TCRs appeared in many donors. In a later analysis, productive TCRs from donors in an Asian-associated ancestry cluster reportedly carried fewer N-insertions than the cohort mean. Segments of the TCR beta V type were, in most cases, productive about 90% or about 30% of the time in an earlier analysis.

This clone was counted a few times. The antigen is undetermined. The CDR3 has 13 amino acids. The germline V gene has CDR1 GTSNPN and CDR2 SVGIG (reference sequence). V shed 2 bases, J shed 11 bases, and the junction held 7 bases outside the gene matches. The PCR made use of 60 Vbeta and 13 Jbeta primers. Generated by immunoSEQ multiplex PCR, the TCRdb table keeps only in-frame clones and is missing some. The sample has some 160,000 clones, around 10% seen once. Input material: PBMCs. This rearrangement joins TRBV30 to TRBJ1-1; 11 bases fit TRBD1. The TCR comes from a male donor in good health and CMV-seronegative. CDR3 DNA sequence: TGTGCCTGGAGTACCGGGACAGGGGGACCGGCTTTCTTT. It is translated as CAWSTGTGGPAFF.